This T cell receptor beta chain was sequenced for a study of blood T cell repertoires in COVID-19. Trimming took off 0 bases at V and 3 bases at J, with 9 bases between the two ends. The CDR3 loop spans 14 amino acids. Participant ages covered roughly 18 to 89 years across about 22 US areas. Cohorts were assigned according to the clinical history that participants reported. The study counted Cohort 3 donors as recovered given two negative PCRs, clearance, or symptom resolution. The repertoire was sequenced with immunoSEQ multiplex PCR; TCRdb's copy has only in-frame clones and lacks some. The data show under 300,000 clones, roughly 90% seen once.

The sequence was collected from a woman aged 45-59 years who had recovered from COVID-19. Sequenced input: PBMCs or T cells enriched from blood (not recorded which). The chain recombines TRBV5-7 with TRBJ1-2, with D unclear. TRBV5-7 is assigned to the ORF class and has an uncertain function. The CDR3 DNA is TGTGCCAGCAGCTTGGGGAGGGTTGACTATGGCTACACCTTC. This encodes CASSLGRVDYGYTF.